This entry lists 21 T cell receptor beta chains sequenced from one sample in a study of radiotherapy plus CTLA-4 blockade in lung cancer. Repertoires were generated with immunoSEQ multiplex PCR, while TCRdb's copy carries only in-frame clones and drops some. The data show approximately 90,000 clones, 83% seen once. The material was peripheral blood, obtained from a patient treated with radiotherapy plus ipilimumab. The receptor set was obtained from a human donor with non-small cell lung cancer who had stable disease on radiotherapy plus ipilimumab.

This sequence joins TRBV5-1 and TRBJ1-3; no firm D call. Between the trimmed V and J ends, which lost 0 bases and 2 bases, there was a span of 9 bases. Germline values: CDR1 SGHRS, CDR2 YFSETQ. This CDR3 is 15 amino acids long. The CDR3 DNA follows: TGCGCCAGCAGCTTGGACTTCAGAGCTGGAAACACCATATATTTT. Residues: CASSLDFRAGNTIYF.

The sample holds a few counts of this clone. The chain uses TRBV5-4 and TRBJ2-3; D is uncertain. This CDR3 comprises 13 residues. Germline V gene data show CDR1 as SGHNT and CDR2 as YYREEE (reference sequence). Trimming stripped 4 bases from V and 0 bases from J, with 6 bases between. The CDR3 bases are TGTGCCAGCAGCGATGACAGCACAGATACGCAGTATTTT. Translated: CASSDDSTDTQYF.

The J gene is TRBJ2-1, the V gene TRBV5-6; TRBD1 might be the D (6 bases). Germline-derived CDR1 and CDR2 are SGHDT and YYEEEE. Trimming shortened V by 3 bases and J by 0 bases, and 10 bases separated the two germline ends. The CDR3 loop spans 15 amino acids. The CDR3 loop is CASSSQGDSYNEQFF. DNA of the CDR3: TGTGCCAGCAGCTCACAGGGCGACTCCTACAATGAGCAGTTCTTC.

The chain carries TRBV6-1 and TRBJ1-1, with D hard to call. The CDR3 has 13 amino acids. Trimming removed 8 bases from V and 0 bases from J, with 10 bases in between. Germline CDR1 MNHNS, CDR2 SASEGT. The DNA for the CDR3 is TGTGCCAGCGGCCGGGAGATGAACACTGAAGCTTTCTTT. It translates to CASGREMNTEAFF.

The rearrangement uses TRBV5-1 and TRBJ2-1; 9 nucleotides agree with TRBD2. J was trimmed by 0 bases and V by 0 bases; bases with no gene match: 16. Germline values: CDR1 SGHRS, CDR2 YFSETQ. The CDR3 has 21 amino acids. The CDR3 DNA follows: TGCGCCAGCAGCTTGGCCAGAGGGGATAGCGGGGGTCCCAGCTCCTACAATGAGCAGTTCTTC. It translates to CASSLARGDSGGPSSYNEQFF.

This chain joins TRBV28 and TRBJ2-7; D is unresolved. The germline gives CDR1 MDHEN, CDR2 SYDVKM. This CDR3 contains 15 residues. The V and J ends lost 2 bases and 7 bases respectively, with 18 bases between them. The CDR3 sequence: CASSLGGNSFKEQYF. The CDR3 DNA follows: TGTGCCAGCAGTTTAGGCGGAAACTCCTTCAAAGAGCAGTACTTC.

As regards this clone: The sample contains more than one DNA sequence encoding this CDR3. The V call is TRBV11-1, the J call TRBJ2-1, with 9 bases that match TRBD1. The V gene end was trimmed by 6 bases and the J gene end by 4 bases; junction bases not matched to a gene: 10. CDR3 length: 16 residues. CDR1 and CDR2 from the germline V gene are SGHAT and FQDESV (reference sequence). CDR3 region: CASRQGLGQGYNEQFF. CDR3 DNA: TGTGCCAGCAGACAAGGGTTGGGACAGGGTTACAATGAGCAGTTCTTC. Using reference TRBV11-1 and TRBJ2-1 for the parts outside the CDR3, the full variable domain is EAEVAQSPRYKITEKSQAVAFWCDPISGHATLYWYRQILGQGPELLVQFQDESVVDDSQLPKDRFSAERLKGVDSTLKIQPAELGDSAMYLCASRQGLGQGYNEQFFGPGTRLTVL.

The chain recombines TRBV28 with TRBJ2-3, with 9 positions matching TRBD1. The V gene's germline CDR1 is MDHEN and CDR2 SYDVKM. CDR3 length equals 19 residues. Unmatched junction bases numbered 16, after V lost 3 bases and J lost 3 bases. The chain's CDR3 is CASSFLPTQGARSTDTQYF. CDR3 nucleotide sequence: TGTGCCAGCAGTTTCTTGCCCACACAGGGGGCGAGGAGTACAGATACGCAGTATTTT.

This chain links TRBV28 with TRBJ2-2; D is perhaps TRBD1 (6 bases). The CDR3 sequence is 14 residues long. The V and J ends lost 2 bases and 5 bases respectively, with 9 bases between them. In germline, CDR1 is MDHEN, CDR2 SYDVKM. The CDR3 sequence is CASSLQGRTGELFF. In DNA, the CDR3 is TGTGCCAGCAGTTTACAGGGGCGAACCGGGGAGCTGTTTTTT.

The CDR3 DNA reads as TGTGCCTGGAGTCCCACTAGCGTGACCTACGAGCAGTACTTC. It specifies CAWSPTSVTYEQYF. The rearrangement joins TRBV30 to TRBJ2-7; TRBD2 agrees at 7 bases. CDR3 length: 14 amino acids. CDR1 is GTSNPN and CDR2 is SVGIG in the germline V gene (reference sequence). Unmatched junction bases numbered 6, after V lost 2 bases and J lost 2 bases.

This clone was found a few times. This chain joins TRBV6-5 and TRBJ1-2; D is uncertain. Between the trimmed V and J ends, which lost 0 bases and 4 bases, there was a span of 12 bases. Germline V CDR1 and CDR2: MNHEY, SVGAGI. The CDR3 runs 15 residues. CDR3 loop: CASSYSRRAGYGYTF. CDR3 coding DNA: TGTGCCAGCAGTTACTCGAGGAGGGCCGGCTATGGCTACACCTTC.

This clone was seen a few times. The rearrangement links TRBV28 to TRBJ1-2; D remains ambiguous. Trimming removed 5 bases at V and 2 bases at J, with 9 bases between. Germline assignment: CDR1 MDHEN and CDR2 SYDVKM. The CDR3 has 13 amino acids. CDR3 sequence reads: CASSNHKNYGYTF. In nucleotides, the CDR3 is TGTGCCAGCAGTAACCACAAGAACTATGGCTACACCTTC.

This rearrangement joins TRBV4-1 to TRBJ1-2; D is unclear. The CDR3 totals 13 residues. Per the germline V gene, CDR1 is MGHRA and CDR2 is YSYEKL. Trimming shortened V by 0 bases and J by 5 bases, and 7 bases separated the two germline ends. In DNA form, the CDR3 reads TGCGCCAGCAGCCAAGATGTATGGTATGGCTACACCTTC. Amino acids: CASSQDVWYGYTF.

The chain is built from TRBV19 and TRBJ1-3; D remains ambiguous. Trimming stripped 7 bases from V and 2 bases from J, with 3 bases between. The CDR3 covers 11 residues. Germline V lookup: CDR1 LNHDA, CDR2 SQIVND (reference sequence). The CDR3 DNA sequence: TGTGCCAGTAAGACTGGAAACACCATATATTTT. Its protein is CASKTGNTIYF. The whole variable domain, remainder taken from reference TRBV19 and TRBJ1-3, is DGGITQSPKYLFRKEGQNVTLSCEQNLNHDAMYWYRQDPGQGLRLIYYSQIVNDFQKGDIAEGYSVSREKKESFPLTVTSAQKNPTAFYLCASKTGNTIYFGEGSWLTVV.

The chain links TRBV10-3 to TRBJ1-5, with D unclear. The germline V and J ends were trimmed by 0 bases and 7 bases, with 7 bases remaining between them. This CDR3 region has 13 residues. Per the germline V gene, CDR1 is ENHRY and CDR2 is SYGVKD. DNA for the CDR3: TGTGCCATCAGTGAGTCAGGCGGGCAGCCCCAGCATTTT. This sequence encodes CAISESGGQPQHF.

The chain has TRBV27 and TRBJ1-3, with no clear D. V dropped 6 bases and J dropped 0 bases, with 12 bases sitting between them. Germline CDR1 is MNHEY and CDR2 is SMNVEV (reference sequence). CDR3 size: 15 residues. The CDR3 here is CASSLQFNSGNTIYF. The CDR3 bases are TGTGCCAGCAGCCTACAGTTTAACTCTGGAAACACCATATATTTT.

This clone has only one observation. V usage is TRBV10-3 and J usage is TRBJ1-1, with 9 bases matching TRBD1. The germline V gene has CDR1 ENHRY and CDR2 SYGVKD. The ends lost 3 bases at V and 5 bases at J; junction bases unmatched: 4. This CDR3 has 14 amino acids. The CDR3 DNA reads TGTGCCATCAGTGACCTACAGGGGGCGACTGAAGCTTTCTTT. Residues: CAISDLQGATEAFF.

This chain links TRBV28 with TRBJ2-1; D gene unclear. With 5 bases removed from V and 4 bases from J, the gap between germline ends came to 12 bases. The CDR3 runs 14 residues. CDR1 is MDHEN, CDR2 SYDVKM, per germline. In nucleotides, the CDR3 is TGTGCCAGCAGTGGTATCGGAGATTACAATGAGCAGTTCTTC. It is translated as CASSGIGDYNEQFF. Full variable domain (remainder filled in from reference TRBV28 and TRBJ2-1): DVKVTQSSRYLVKRTGEKVFLECVQDMDHENMFWYRQDPGLGLRLIYFSYDVKMKEKGDIPEGYSVSREKKERFSLILESASTNQTSMYLCASSGIGDYNEQFFGPGTRLTVL.

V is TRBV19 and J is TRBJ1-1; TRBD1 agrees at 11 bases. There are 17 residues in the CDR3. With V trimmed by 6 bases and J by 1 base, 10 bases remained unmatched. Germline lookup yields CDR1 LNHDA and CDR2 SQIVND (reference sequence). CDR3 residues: CASSRGQGARWNTEAFF. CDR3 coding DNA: TGTGCCAGTAGCCGAGGACAGGGGGCAAGGTGGAACACTGAAGCTTTCTTT.

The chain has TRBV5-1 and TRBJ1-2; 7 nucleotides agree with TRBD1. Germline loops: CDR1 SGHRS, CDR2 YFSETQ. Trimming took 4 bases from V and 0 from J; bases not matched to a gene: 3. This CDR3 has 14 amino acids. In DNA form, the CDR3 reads TGCGCCAGCAGCGGAGGGACAGCTAACTATGGCTACACCTTC. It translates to CASSGGTANYGYTF.

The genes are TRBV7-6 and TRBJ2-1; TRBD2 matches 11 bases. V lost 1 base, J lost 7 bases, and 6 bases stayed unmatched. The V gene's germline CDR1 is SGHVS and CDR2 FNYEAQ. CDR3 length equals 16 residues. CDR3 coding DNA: TGTGCCAGCAGCTTAGGTGGGCTAGCGGGAGGTAATGAGCAGTTCTTC. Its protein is CASSLGGLAGGNEQFF.